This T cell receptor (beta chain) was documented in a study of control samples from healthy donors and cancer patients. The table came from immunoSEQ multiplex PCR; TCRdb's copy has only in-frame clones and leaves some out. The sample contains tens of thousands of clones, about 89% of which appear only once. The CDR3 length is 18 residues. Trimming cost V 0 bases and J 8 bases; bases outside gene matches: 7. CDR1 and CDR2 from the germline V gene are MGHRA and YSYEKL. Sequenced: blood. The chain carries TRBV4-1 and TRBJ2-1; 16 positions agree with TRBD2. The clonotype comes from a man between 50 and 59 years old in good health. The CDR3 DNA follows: TGCGCCAGCAGCCAAGATGGGACTAGCGGGGGGGCCGTCGATGAGCAGTTCTTC. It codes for CASSQDGTSGGAVDEQFF.